This T cell receptor beta chain was retrieved from a study of T cell responses to AZD1222 COVID-19 vaccine. Study-wide results and caveats: Donors in the cohort were predominantly white British and more often female, and clonal diversity was possibly underestimated. Variant regions that are unmutated are reportedly the target of nearly half of spike-specific TCRs.

To note about this clone: Its antigen is currently unknown.

TCRdb's copy holds only in-frame clones and misses some; the assay was immunoSEQ multiplex PCR. The sample lists under 90,000 clones; 70% to 90% were seen once. V lost 2 bases and J lost 7; bases outside the gene matches: 5. Germline CDR1 and CDR2: SEHNR and FQNEAQ (reference sequence). The CDR3 contains 15 residues. The clonotype comes from an adult who received the AZD1222 COVID-19 vaccine. The specimen was peripheral blood, collected 28 days after the second AZD1222 dose. The rearrangement joins TRBV7-9 to TRBJ1-6, with TRBD1 matching over 7 bases. CDR3 DNA: TGTGCCAGCAGCTTATCCGGGACAGCAAATTCACCCCTCCACTTT. It translates to CASSLSGTANSPLHF.